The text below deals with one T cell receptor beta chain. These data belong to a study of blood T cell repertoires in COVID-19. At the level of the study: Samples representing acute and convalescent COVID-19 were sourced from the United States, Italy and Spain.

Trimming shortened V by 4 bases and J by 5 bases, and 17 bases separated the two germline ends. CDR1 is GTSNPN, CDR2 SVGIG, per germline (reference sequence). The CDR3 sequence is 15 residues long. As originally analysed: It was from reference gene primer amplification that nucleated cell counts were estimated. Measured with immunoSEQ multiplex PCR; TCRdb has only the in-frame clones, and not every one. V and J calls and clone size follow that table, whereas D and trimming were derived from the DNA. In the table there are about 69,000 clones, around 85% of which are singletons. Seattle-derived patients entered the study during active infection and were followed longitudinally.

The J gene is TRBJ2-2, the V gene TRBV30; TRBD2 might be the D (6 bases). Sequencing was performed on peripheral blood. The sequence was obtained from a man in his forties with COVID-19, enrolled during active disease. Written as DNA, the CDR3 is TGTGCCTGGACCCTAATGCGGGGAGAGACCGGGGAGCTGTTTTTT. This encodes CAWTLMRGETGELFF.